The text below deals with one TCR beta chain. The sample belongs to a study of shared clonotypes between healthy human individuals. Trimming took 5 bases from V and 6 from J; bases not matched to a gene: 14. The germline gives CDR1 SGHNT, CDR2 YENEEA. This CDR3 has 17 amino acids. TCRdb keeps only in-frame clones here, not all; method: immunoSEQ multiplex PCR. The data contain over 1.5 million clones, 98% of them singletons. The clonotype was recovered from a man aged 25-40 years in good health. Sequences were obtained from naive CD4+ T cells sorted from blood. As for subset: CD45RA+ positively selected. The chain joins TRBV11-3 to TRBJ2-1; 9 nucleotides match TRBD1. CDR3 bases: TGTGCCAGCAGCCCAAGAACCGGGACAGGGTACTTCAATGAGCAGTTCTTC. Its translation is CASSPRTGTGYFNEQFF.